This T cell receptor (beta chain) was captured in a study of T cells in Graves' hyperthyroidism and ophthalmopathy (dated by TCRdb to the late 2010s). Describing the broader study: Peripheral blood samples were taken at the time of initial diagnosis, prior to any treatment. A discovery cohort of around 100 patients, 43 with Graves' ophthalmopathy and 57 with stable Graves' hyperthyroidism, was used to find distinguishing TCR V-J signatures. Whether ophthalmopathy could be predicted prospectively was tested in an independent validation cohort made up of under 20 hyperthyroidism patients plus 17 patients who later progressed to ophthalmopathy. The paper reports TCR Vbeta CDR3 sequencing of approximately 130 peripheral blood samples: around 45 ophthalmopathy, fewer than 80 hyperthyroidism and around 17 progressor patients. Thyroid tissue and blood T-cell repertoires from more than 5 Graves' hyperthyroidism patients were also compared in the study. Following sampling, methimazole starting at 30 mg daily was given to hyperthyroidism patients, and high-dose intravenous methylprednisolone was given to ophthalmopathy patients. The 100 discovery patients were divided at random into training and test sets in a 7:3 ratio. Broad study findings and their caveats: In validation, the model predicted progression to ophthalmopathy a median of approximately 6.6 months before onset, with roughly 70% sensitivity and roughly 73% specificity. Sample size was not statistically predetermined, and investigators were not blinded to group allocation. Most expanded thyroid clonotypes (frequency above 0.001) were also detected in blood, suggesting blood repertoires may reflect thyroid immune responses. A 13 V-J signature model separated ophthalmopathy from stable hyperthyroidism, with around 90% sensitivity and around 84% specificity in cross-validation and 80%/75% in testing.

The CDR3 sequence holds 16 residues, the cysteine and phenylalanine included. Solely the CDR3 DNA is kept, with 48 bases framed from the first base. For CDR1 and CDR2, the germline V gene lists MGHRA and YSYEKL. After removal of 3 bases from V and 0 bases from J, the junction retains 3 bases not matched to a gene. Of note for this clonotype: Which antigen it targets is not known. The sample holds no much larger clone one base away, and base qualities are not on file.

The TCR beta CDR3 regions were amplified from the RNA transcripts. The first round of RT-PCR for the TCR CDR3 was performed with the HTBI primer set and the Qiagen OneStep RT-PCR kit. A second multiplex PCR round built the libraries, followed by size selection and purification. Paired-end sequencing of the libraries was performed with 100 bp reads on an Illumina HiSeq2000. The authors' analysis ran thus. SOAPnuke was used to process the raw data, removing reads that contained adapters or uncalled bases, had a mean Phred below 15, or lacked an exact match to the constant primer or identifier. COPE v1.2.5 was used to merge high-quality paired reads, and clonotypes were defined as unique nucleotide sequences. MiTCR v1.1 was used to align the clonotypes against IMGT TRBV, TRBD and TRBJ reference segments. The analysis was restricted to V-J combinations with a frequency above 0.0001, which together covered 99.2% of the repertoires. The TCS score was defined as the ratio of F50 (clonal expansion) to E x V (chaos), calculated using BLOSUM62-based TCRdist between CDR3 peptides within each V-J. Welch's t-statistics and random forest reduced 450 to 600 V-J features to 10 to 15, which were used in a naive Bayes classifier (R e1071). TCRdb ran its own pipeline on the public reads, namely fastp trimming at Q25 and MiXCR clone calling, and kept in-frame beta chains. Rows matching on CDR3 protein sequence are summarized as one entry with the most common DNA and genes. It is TCRdb's table, rather than the study itself, that gives the V and J calls and clone size. A total of some 490,000 distinct CDR3 sequences appear in this sample, about 20% of them only once. Around 47% of the sample belongs to the ten largest clones.

Moderately to severely active disease, a Clinical Activity Score of at least 3, a NOSPECS grade of at least 4, and a duration under 3 months were present in ophthalmopathy patients. Any patient with an uncontrolled infection, another autoimmune disease, pregnancy or lactation was excluded. Diagnoses were based on clinical symptoms, serum thyroxine and TRAb, thyroid ultrasound and orbital computed tomography. PBMCs were separated from roughly 9.3 ml of fresh peripheral blood using Ficoll-Paque density gradient centrifugation. Total RNA was extracted with Trizol reagent, and quality was checked on an Agilent 2100 Bioanalyzer.

The clonotype comes from a woman aged 70-85 years with Graves' ophthalmopathy. The material sequenced was blood. The chain is encoded by TRBV4-1 joined to TRBJ2-2, with TRBD1 identical over 8 junction bases. The CDR3: CASSHWTGSNTGELFF. The DNA reads as follows: TGCGCCAGCAGCCACTGGACAGGGTCGAACACCGGGGAGCTGTTTTTT.